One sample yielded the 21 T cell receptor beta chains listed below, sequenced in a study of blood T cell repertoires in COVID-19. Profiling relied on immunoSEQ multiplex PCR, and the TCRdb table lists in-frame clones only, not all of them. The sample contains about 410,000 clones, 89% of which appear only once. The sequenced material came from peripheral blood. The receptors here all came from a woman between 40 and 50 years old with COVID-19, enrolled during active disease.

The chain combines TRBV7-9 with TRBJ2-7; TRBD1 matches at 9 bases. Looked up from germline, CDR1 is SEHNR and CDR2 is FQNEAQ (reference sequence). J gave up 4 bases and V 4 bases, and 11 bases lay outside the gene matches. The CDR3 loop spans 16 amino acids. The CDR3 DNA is TGTGCCAGCAGCTCTACCCCCGGGACAGGGAAATACGAGCAGTACTTC. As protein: CASSSTPGTGKYEQYF.

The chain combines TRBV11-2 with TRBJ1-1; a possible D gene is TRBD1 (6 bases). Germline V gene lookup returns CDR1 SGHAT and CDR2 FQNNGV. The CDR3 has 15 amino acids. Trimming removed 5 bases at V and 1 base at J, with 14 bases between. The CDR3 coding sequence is TGTGCCAGCAGCCAAGGGGGACACAAGAACACTGAAGCTTTCTTT. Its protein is CASSQGGHKNTEAFF. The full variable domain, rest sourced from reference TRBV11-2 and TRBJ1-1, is EAGVAQSPRYKIIEKRQSVAFWCNPISGHATLYWYQQILGQGPKLLIQFQNNGVVDDSQLPKDRFSAERLKGVDSTLKIQPAKLEDSAVYLCASSQGGHKNTEAFFGQGTRLTVV.

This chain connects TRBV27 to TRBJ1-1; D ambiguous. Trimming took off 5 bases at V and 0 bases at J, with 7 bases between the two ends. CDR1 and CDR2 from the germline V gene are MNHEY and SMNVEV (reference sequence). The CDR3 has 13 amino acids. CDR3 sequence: CASSTSMNTEAFF. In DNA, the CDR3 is TGTGCCAGCAGTACGAGCATGAACACTGAAGCTTTCTTT.

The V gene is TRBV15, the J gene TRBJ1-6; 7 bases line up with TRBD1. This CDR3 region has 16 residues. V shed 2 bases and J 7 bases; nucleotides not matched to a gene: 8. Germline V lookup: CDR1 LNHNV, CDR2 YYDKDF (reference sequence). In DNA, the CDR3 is TGTGCCACCAGCAGACGGACCGGGACAGCAAATTCACCCCTCCACTTT. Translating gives CATSRRTGTANSPLHF.

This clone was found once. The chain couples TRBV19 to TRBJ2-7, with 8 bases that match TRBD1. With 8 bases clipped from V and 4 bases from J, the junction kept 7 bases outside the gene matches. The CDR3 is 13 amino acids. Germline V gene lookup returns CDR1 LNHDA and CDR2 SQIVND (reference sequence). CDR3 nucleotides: TGTGCCAGTCAGGGACAGGCCGTTTACGAGCAGTACTTC. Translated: CASQGQAVYEQYF.

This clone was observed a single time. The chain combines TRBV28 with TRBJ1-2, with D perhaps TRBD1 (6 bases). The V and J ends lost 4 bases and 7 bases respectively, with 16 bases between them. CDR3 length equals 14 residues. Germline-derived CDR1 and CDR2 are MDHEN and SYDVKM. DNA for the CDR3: TGTGCCAGCAGTTGGGAAACAGGGTCAGGTGGCTACACCTTC. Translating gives CASSWETGSGGYTF.

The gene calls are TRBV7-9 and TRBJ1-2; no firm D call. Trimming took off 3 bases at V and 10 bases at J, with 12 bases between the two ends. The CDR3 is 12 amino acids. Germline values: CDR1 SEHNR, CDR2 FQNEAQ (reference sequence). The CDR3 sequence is CASSFGGGNYTF. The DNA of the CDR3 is TGTGCCAGCAGCTTCGGTGGCGGCAACTACACCTTC.

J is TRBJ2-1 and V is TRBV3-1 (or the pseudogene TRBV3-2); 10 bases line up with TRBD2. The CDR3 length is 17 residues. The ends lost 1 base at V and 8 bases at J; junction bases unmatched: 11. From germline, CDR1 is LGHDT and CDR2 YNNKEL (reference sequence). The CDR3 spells CASSQVDRPSGSHEQFF. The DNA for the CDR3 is TGTGCCAGCAGCCAAGTTGACCGGCCTAGCGGGAGCCATGAGCAGTTCTTC.

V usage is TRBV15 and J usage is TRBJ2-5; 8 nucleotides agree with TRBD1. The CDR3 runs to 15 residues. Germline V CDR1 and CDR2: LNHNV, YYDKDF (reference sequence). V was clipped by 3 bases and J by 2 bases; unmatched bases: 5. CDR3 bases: TGTGCCACCAGCAGGCAGGGGGCTCGGCAAGAGACCCAGTACTTC. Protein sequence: CATSRQGARQETQYF.

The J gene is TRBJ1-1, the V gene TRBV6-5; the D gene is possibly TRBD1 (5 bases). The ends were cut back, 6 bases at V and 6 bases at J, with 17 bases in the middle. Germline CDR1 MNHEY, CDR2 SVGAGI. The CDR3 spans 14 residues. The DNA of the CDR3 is TGTGCCAGCAGCCAGGTGGTAGGGGTAGCTGAAGCTTTCTTT. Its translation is CASSQVVGVAEAFF.

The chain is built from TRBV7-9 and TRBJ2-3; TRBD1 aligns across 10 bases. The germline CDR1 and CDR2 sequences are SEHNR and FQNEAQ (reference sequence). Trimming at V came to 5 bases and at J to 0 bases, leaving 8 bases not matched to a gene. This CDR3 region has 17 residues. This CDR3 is CASSPPGQGPSTDTQYF. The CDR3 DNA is TGTGCCAGCAGCCCCCCGGGACAGGGGCCTAGCACAGATACGCAGTATTTT.

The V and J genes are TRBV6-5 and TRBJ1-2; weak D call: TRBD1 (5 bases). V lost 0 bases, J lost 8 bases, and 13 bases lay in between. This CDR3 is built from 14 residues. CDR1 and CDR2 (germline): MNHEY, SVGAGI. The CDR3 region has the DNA TGTGCCAGCAGTTACTCCGGGGGGATTCGAGGCTACACCTTC. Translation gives CASSYSGGIRGYTF.

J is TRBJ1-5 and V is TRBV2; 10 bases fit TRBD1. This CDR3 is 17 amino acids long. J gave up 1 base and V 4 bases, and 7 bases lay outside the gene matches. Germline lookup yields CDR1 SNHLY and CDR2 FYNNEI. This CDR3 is CASSVGTGERSNQPQHF. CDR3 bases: TGTGCCAGCAGTGTTGGGACAGGGGAGAGGAGCAATCAGCCCCAGCATTTT. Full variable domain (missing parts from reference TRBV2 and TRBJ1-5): EPEVTQTPSHQVTQMGQEVILRCVPISNHLYFYWYRQILGQKVEFLVSFYNNEISEKSEIFDDQFSVERPDGSNFTLKIRSTKLEDSAMYFCASSVGTGERSNQPQHFGDGTRLSIL.

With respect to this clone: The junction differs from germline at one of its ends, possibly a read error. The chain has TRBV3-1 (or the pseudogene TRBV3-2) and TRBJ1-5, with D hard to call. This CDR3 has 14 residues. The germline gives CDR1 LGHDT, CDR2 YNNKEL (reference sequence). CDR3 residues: CASSQVGRPQAQHF. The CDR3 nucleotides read TGTGCCAGCAGCCAAGTTGGCAGGCCTCAGGCCCAGCATTTT.

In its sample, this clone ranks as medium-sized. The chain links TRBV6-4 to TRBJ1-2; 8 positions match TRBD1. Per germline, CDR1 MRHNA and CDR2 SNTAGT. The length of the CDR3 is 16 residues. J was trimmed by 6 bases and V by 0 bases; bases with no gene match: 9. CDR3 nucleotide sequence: TGTGCCAGCAGTGACTCCTCAGACAGGGGAGCCGATGGCTACACCTTC. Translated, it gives CASSDSSDRGADGYTF.

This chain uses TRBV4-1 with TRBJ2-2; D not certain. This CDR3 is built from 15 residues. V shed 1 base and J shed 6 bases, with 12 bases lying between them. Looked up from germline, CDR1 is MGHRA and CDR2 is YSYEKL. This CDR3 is CASSQVFLSSGELFF. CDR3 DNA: TGCGCCAGCAGCCAAGTTTTTTTGAGTTCCGGGGAGCTGTTTTTT.

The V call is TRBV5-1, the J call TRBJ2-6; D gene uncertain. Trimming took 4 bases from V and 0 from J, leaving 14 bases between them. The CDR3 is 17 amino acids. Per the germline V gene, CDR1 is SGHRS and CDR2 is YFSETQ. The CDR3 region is CASSASPGSSGANVLTF. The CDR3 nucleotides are TGCGCCAGCAGCGCCTCCCCAGGAAGCTCTGGGGCCAACGTCCTGACTTTC.

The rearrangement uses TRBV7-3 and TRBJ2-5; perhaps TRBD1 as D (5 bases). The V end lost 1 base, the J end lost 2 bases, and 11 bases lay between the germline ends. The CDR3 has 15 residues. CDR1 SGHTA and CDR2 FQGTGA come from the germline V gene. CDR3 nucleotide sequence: TGTGCCAGCAGCTTAAATCAGGGCCTTCAAGAGACCCAGTACTTC. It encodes CASSLNQGLQETQYF.

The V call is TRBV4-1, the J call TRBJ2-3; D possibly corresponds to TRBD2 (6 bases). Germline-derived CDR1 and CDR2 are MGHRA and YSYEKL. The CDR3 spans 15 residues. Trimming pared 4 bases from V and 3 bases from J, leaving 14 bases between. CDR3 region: CASSLRDFRTDTQYF. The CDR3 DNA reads TGCGCCAGCAGCCTGCGGGACTTTAGGACAGATACGCAGTATTTT.

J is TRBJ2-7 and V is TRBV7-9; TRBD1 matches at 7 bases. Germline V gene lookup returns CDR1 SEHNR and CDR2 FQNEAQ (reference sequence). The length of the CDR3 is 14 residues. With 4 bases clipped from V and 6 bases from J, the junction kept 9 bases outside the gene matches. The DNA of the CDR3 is TGTGCCAGCAGCTCTACTTCGACAGGGCGCGAGCAGTACTTC. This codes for CASSSTSTGREQYF. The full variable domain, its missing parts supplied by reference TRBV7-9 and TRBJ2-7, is DTGVSQNPRHKITKRGQNVTFRCDPISEHNRLYWYRQTLGQGPEFLTYFQNEAQLEKSRLLSDRFSAERPKGSFSTLEIQRTEQGDSAMYLCASSSTSTGREQYFGPGTRLTVT.

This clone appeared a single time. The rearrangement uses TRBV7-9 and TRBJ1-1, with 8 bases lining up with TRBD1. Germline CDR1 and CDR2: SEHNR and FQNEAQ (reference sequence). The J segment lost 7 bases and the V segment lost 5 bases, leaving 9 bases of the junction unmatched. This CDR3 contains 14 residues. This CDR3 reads CASSANTGGGEAFF. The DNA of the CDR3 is TGTGCCAGCAGCGCGAATACAGGGGGTGGTGAAGCTTTCTTT.